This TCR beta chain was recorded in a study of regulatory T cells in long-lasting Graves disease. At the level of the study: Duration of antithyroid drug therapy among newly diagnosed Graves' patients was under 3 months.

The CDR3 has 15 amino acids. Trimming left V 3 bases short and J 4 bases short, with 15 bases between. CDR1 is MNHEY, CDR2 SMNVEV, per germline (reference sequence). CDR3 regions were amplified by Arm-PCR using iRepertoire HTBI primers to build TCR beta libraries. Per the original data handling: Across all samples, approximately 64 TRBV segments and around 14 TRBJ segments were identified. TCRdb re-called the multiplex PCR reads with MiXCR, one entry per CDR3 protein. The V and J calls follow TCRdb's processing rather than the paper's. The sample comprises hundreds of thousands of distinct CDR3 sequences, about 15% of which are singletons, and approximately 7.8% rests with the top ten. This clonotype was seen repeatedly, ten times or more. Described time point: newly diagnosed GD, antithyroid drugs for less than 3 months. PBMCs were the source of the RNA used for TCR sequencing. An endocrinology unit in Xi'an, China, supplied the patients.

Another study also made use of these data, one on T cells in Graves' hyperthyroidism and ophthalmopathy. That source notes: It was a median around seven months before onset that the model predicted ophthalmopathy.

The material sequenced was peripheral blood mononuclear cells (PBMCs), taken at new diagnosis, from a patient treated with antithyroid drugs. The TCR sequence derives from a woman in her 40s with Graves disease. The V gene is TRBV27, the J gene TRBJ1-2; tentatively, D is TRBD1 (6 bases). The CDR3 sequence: CASSFVAGDPYGYTF. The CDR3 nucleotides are TGTGCCAGCAGTTTTGTGGCAGGGGATCCCTATGGCTACACCTTC.